Each of the 15 T cell receptor beta chains below was sequenced from the same sample in a study of memory CD4+ T cells and cytomegalovirus serostatus. The sort gate was single viable CD3+CD4+CD8-CD45RO+ cells for memory CD4+ T cells. Repertoires were generated with immunoSEQ multiplex PCR, while TCRdb's copy carries only in-frame clones and drops some. The sample carries roughly 84,000 clones, approximately 80% recorded once. The material sequenced was memory CD4+ T cells from blood. All receptors come from an adult in good health and CMV-seronegative.

V usage is TRBV4-3 and J usage is TRBJ1-5, with D perhaps matching TRBD1 (5 bases). Trimming took off 1 base at V and 0 bases at J, with 10 bases between the two ends. Looked up from germline, CDR1 is LGHNA and CDR2 is YSLEER. The CDR3 length is 16 residues. CDR3 coding DNA: TGCGCCAGCAGCCAAGGACAGACTATTAGCAATCAGCCCCAGCATTTT. Its translation is CASSQGQTISNQPQHF.

The J gene is TRBJ2-5, the V gene TRBV15; either TRBD1 or TRBD2 may supply D (6 bases each). V lost 0 bases and J 5 bases, leaving 10 bases between the germline ends. CDR3 length: 14 residues. The V gene's germline CDR1 is LNHNV and CDR2 YYDKDF (reference sequence). The CDR3 DNA is TGTGCCACCAGCAGAGATCGGGGGCAGGAGACCCAGTACTTC. Its translation is CATSRDRGQETQYF. Based on the CDR3 plus reference TRBV15 and TRBJ2-5, the full variable domain is DAMVIQNPRYQVTQFGKPVTLSCSQTLNHNVMYWYQQKSSQAPKLLFHYYDKDFNNEADTPDNFQSRRPNTSFCFLDIRSPGLGDTAMYLCATSRDRGQETQYFGPGTRLLVL.

This clone was seen a few times. The V call is TRBV30, the J call TRBJ1-1; D is undetermined. V lost 2 bases and J lost 7, with 11 bases in between. Germline assignment: CDR1 GTSNPN and CDR2 SVGIG (reference sequence). The CDR3 has 12 residues. The CDR3 is CAWSPVRVEAFF. In DNA, the CDR3 is TGTGCCTGGAGTCCCGTGAGAGTTGAAGCTTTCTTT.

The chain uses TRBV5-4 and TRBJ2-5; 7 bases fit TRBD1. After removal of 1 base from V and 1 base from J, the junction contained 4 bases not matched to a gene. CDR3 length equals 15 residues. Germline V gives CDR1 SGHNT, CDR2 YYREEE (reference sequence). CDR3 nucleotides: TGTGCCAGCAGCTTGCGACAGGGCCTCCAAGAGACCCAGTACTTC. Amino acid sequence: CASSLRQGLQETQYF.

This chain links TRBV19 with TRBJ2-5; 10 bases agree with TRBD1. CDR3 size: 15 residues. Germline V CDR1 and CDR2: LNHDA, SQIVND (reference sequence). The junction had 12 bases not matched to a gene; V was cut back by 10 bases and J by 4 bases. CDR3: CATRSQDRGRETQYF. DNA of the CDR3: TGTGCCACCCGATCTCAAGACAGGGGGCGAGAGACCCAGTACTTC.

The chain links TRBV28 to TRBJ1-4; D unresolved. The CDR3 totals 14 residues. V was cut by 5 bases and J by 8 bases, with 15 bases left in between. The germline V gene encodes CDR1 MDHEN and CDR2 SYDVKM. This chain's CDR3 is CASSRVAGIEKLFF. DNA for the CDR3: TGTGCCAGCAGTCGTGTGGCGGGGATCGAAAAACTGTTTTTT.

The chain has TRBV2 and TRBJ2-7; 7 bases align to TRBD1. CDR1 is SNHLY, CDR2 FYNNEI, per germline. Trimming at V came to 8 bases and at J to 3 bases, leaving 16 bases not matched to a gene. The CDR3 sequence is 16 residues long. The CDR3 spells CASEGQPTASYYEQYF. CDR3 DNA sequence: TGTGCCAGCGAGGGACAGCCCACCGCCTCATACTACGAGCAGTACTTC.

The chain links TRBV6-1 to TRBJ1-4; D possibly corresponds to TRBD1 (5 bases). Looked up from germline, CDR1 is MNHNS and CDR2 is SASEGT. Trimming shortened V by 2 bases and J by 10 bases, and 11 bases separated the two germline ends. The CDR3 has 13 amino acids. DNA of the CDR3: TGTGCCAGCAGTGAAATTTGGGGGGGAAAACTGTTTTTT. Protein: CASSEIWGGKLFF.

The V and J genes are TRBV19 and TRBJ2-2; no clear D gene. The CDR3 runs to 14 residues. With 6 bases removed from V and 4 bases from J, the gap between germline ends came to 12 bases. CDR1 and CDR2 from the germline V gene are LNHDA and SQIVND (reference sequence). The CDR3 reads CASRYSATTGELFF. Here the CDR3 DNA reads TGTGCCAGTAGGTACAGCGCGACCACCGGGGAGCTGTTTTTT. Using reference TRBV19 and TRBJ2-2 for the parts outside the CDR3, the full variable domain is DGGITQSPKYLFRKEGQNVTLSCEQNLNHDAMYWYRQDPGQGLRLIYYSQIVNDFQKGDIAEGYSVSREKKESFPLTVTSAQKNPTAFYLCASRYSATTGELFFGEGSRLTVL.

V is TRBV5-1 and J is TRBJ1-1; D call uncertain. Deletions cut 6 bases from V and 0 bases from J, with 6 bases between. Germline assignment: CDR1 SGHRS and CDR2 YFSETQ. The CDR3 length is 12 residues. In nucleotides, the CDR3 is TGCGCCAGCAAGGCCTTGAACACTGAAGCTTTCTTT. Its translation is CASKALNTEAFF.

With respect to this clone: At one of its ends the junction is not consistent with the germline gene, which may arise from a read error. This rearrangement joins TRBV5-4 to TRBJ1-6; weak D call: TRBD1 (5 bases). CDR3 length: 13 amino acids. Germline V gives CDR1 SGHNT, CDR2 YYREEE (reference sequence). The CDR3 bases are TGTGCCAGCAGATTGGAGGGGAATTCACCCCTCCACTTT. Its protein is CASRLEGNSPLHF.

The chain couples TRBV6-5 to TRBJ2-2, with 8 bases fitting TRBD1. The CDR3 length is 14 residues. Germline CDR1 and CDR2: MNHEY and SVGAGI. The junction had 8 bases not matched to a gene; V was cut back by 8 bases and J by 6 bases. CDR3 amino acids: CASFRGRHAGELFF. CDR3 coding DNA: TGTGCCAGCTTCAGGGGGCGGCATGCCGGGGAGCTGTTTTTT.

The CDR3 bases are TGTGCCAGCAGCTTAGCTTACGGCAGGGACTATAGCAATCAGCCCCAGCATTTT. Its protein is CASSLAYGRDYSNQPQHF. The V gene is TRBV7-8, the J gene TRBJ1-5; TRBD1 might be the D (5 bases). This CDR3 has 18 amino acids. The ends were cut back, 0 bases at V and 0 bases at J, with 15 bases in the middle. Per germline, CDR1 SGHVS and CDR2 FQNEAQ.

A single count supports this clone. The V gene is TRBV28, the J gene TRBJ2-5, with a weak D call TRBD1 (5 bases). CDR3 length: 16 amino acids. The germline V gene encodes CDR1 MDHEN and CDR2 SYDVKM. V lost 6 bases and J 5 bases, leaving 22 bases between the germline ends. The DNA for the CDR3 is TGTGCCAGCAGCCGAAGGGGCAGAAGAGTAGAGGAGACCCAGTACTTC. This gives the protein CASSRRGRRVEETQYF. Variable domain in full (rest from reference TRBV28 and TRBJ2-5): DVKVTQSSRYLVKRTGEKVFLECVQDMDHENMFWYRQDPGLGLRLIYFSYDVKMKEKGDIPEGYSVSREKKERFSLILESASTNQTSMYLCASSRRGRRVEETQYFGPGTRLLVL.

V gene TRBV5-4 combines with J gene TRBJ1-2; TRBD1 might be the D (5 bases). This CDR3 is 17 amino acids long. Between the trimmed V and J ends, which lost 0 bases and 3 bases, there was a span of 18 bases. CDR1 and CDR2 (germline): SGHNT, YYREEE (reference sequence). The CDR3 coding sequence is TGTGCCAGCAGCTTGGCCATTGGGGCTGTCACCGACTATGGCTACACCTTC. This codes for CASSLAIGAVTDYGYTF.